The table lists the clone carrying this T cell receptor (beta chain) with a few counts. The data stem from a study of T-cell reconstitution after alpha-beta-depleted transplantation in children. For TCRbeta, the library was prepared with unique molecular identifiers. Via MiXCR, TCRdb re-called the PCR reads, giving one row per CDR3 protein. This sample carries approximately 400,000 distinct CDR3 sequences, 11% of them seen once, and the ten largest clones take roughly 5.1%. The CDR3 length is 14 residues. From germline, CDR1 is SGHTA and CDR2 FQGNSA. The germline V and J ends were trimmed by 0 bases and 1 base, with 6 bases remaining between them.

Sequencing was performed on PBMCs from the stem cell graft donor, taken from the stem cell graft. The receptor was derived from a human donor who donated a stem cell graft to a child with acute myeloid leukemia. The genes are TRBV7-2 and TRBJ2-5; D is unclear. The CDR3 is CASSLAIRQETQYF. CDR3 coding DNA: TGTGCCAGCAGCTTAGCGATCCGCCAAGAGACCCAGTACTTC. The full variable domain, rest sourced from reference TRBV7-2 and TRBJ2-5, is GAGVSQSPSNKVTEKGKDVELRCDPISGHTALYWYRQSLGQGLEFLIYFQGNSAPDKSGLPSDRFSAERTGGSVSTLTIQRTQQEDSAVYLCASSLAIRQETQYFGPGTRLLVL.